This T cell receptor beta chain is drawn from a study of blood T cell repertoires in COVID-19. For the study at large: Whether acute or convalescent, the COVID-19 samples came from the United States, Italy and Spain. T cells, B-cell-depleted T cells, or PBMCs supplied cDNA or gDNA.

In the authors' workflow: Scientists estimated how many nucleated cells there were by amplifying reference gene primers. Assay used: immunoSEQ multiplex PCR; TCRdb lists only in-frame clones, some missing. For V, J and clone size, that table is used; D and trimming come from the DNA. The data contain about 130,000 clones, around 87% of them seen just once; the ten biggest clones take up about 3.6%. J was trimmed by 4 bases and V by 4 bases; bases with no gene match: 4. Germline CDR1 is SGHDN and CDR2 is FVKESK. The CDR3 is 15 amino acids. Sequenced sample: peripheral blood. This chain connects TRBV14 to TRBJ2-1; TRBD2 matches at 10 bases. The receptor was isolated from a woman aged 55-70 years with acute or convalescent COVID-19. The CDR3 nucleotides read TGTGCCAGCAGCCCGGGACTAGCGCTTTACAATGAGCAGTTCTTC. It is translated as CASSPGLALYNEQFF.